The clone carrying this TCR beta chain showed up many times. The data originate from a study of tumor-infiltrating lymphocytes in primary liver carcinoma. Investigators took RNA and DNA out together from roughly 18-30 mg of unsorted bulk tissue. The template, approximately 500 ng total RNA, yielded TCR beta cDNA made with a constant-region primer. The TCR beta library was amplified through three nested multiplex PCR rounds in a modified ARM-PCR procedure. Running ten to eleven cycles apiece, the first two PCR rounds relied on TRBV1-TRBV30 forward primers together with a C-beta reverse primer. TCRdb independently ran MiXCR on the multiplex PCR reads; one entry per CDR3 protein. The table records roughly 100,000 distinct CDR3 sequences, approximately 78% of them present only once. CDR3 length: 14 residues. Trimming removed 6 bases from V and 3 bases from J, with 15 bases in between. CDR1 and CDR2 (germline): MDHEN, SYDVKM.

The rearrangement uses TRBV28 and TRBJ2-7; D may be TRBD1 (5 bases). Sequenced sample: liver tumor tissue from sampling region 3. Noted subset: tumor region T3, left-lateral pole. The sequence came from a man aged 40-55 years with primary liver carcinoma and hepatitis B virus infection. CDR3 sequence: CASRLQGSRYEQYF. DNA for the CDR3: TGTGCCAGCAGACTTCAGGGAAGTCGCTACGAGCAGTACTTC.